Listed here is a single T cell receptor beta chain. Antigen unknown. V was pared by 6 bases and J by 3 bases, with 8 bases of the junction left unmatched. Germline CDR1 reads MNHEY; CDR2 reads SMNVEV (reference sequence). CDR3 size: 16 residues. This specimen comes from a study of Ad26.COV2.S vaccination and SARS-CoV-2 variants. Overall study context: Of the COV1001 trial arms, the Ad26.COV2.S arm included the donor. Study-wide results and caveats: Breadth of non-spike TCRs did not differ between vaccinees and placebo recipients. Considerable breadth of spike-specific CD8+ and CD4+ T cell responses has reportedly been documented following vaccination.

Profiling relied on immunoSEQ multiplex PCR, and the TCRdb table lists in-frame clones only, not all of them. The table lists more than 300,000 clones, 70% to 90% of them singletons. Stated treatment: approximately 18 received Ad26.COV2.S at low or high dose, single or two shots; about 5 received placebo; per-sample allocation not given. All samples were drawn on day 63, counting from the first vaccine or placebo injection. Vaccination employed an Ad26 vector expressing the Wuhan-strain SARS-CoV-2 spike. Sample: peripheral blood, taken in a trial of Ad26.COV2.S vaccine versus placebo. The sequence was obtained from a person between 18 and 65 years old who received the Ad26.COV2.S COVID-19 vaccine or a placebo. J is TRBJ2-1 and V is TRBV27, with 10 bases identical to TRBD2. CDR3 sequence: CASRKTSGVNYNEQFF. The CDR3 nucleotides read TGTGCCAGCAGAAAAACTAGCGGGGTGAACTACAATGAGCAGTTCTTC.